The present TCR beta chain was sequenced within a study of cytomegalovirus exposure and HLA in healthy donors. This CDR3 has 15 amino acids. V gave up 2 bases and J gave up 1 base, with 11 bases separating them. Germline V CDR1 and CDR2: KGHSH, LQKENI. It was with 60 Vbeta and 13 Jbeta primers that the PCR ran. TCRdb's table, derived via immunoSEQ multiplex PCR, lists solely in-frame clones and lacks some. The sample lists about 140,000 clones, 80% occurring once. Notes on the study in general: Later analysis found that TCR beta chains associated with HLA were more clonally expanded than other, equally common chains.

Comments on this clone: Its antigen is unidentified.

This TCR was recovered from a man aged 50-60 years in good health and CMV-seronegative. Sequencing was carried out using PBMCs. This sequence joins TRBV18 and TRBJ1-2; weak D call: TRBD1 (5 bases). The CDR3 loop is CASSPIPQVNYGYTF. The CDR3 DNA is TGTGCCAGCTCACCAATCCCACAGGTTAACTATGGCTACACCTTC.